Each of the 20 T cell receptor beta chains below was sequenced from the same sample in a study of T cells in Graves' hyperthyroidism and ophthalmopathy. RNA transcripts served as the template for amplifying TCR beta CDR3 regions. The study used the HTBI primer set for a first-round RT-PCR of the TCR CDR3. Via MiXCR, TCRdb re-called the multiplex PCR reads, giving one row per CDR3 protein. This sample yields approximately 560,000 distinct CDR3 sequences, of which approximately 15% are seen a single time; about 7% belongs to the top ten. The sequenced sample was blood. The origin of the receptors is a woman aged 25 to 45 with Graves' hyperthyroidism.

This clonotype has just one count. The chain recombines TRBV10-3 with TRBJ2-1, with 8 bases identical to TRBD2. This CDR3 is 13 amino acids long. Trimming took 8 bases from V and 5 from J; bases not matched to a gene: 5. Germline CDR1 and CDR2: ENHRY and SYGVKD. CDR3 nucleotides: TGTGCCATCCACGGGAGGGCCGACAATGAGCAGTTCTTC. As protein: CAIHGRADNEQFF.

This chain links TRBV9 with TRBJ1-1, with D maybe TRBD1 (6 bases). The CDR3 has 15 residues. V gave up 7 bases and J gave up 3 bases, with 19 bases separating them. Germline V CDR1 and CDR2: SGDLS, YYNGEE. The CDR3: CASGVGGAEYTEAFF. CDR3 coding DNA: TGTGCCAGCGGGGTGGGGGGCGCGGAGTACACTGAAGCTTTCTTT.

This clonotype was counted ten times or more. This sequence joins TRBV7-2 and TRBJ2-7, with 8 bases matching TRBD2. Germline loops: CDR1 SGHTA, CDR2 FQGNSA. Losses at the gene ends were 5 bases for V and 4 bases for J; bases not matched to a gene: 13. This CDR3 is 16 amino acids long. CDR3: CASSLTGLAGIYEQYF. In nucleotides, the CDR3 is TGTGCCAGCAGCCTAACTGGGCTAGCGGGCATATACGAGCAGTACTTC.

This clonotype showed up many times. The chain joins TRBV11-2 to TRBJ1-2, with TRBD1 identical over 7 bases. The CDR3 totals 16 residues. CDR1 SGHAT and CDR2 FQNNGV come from the germline V gene. Germline trimming cut 5 bases from V and 4 bases from J; bases unmatched to any gene: 13. The CDR3 loop reads CASSHDRASLGYGYTF. The CDR3, as DNA: TGTGCCAGCAGCCATGACAGGGCCTCCCTCGGCTATGGCTACACCTTC.

This clonotype was picked up a small number of times. The chain has TRBV4-3 and TRBJ2-1; D is uncertain. This CDR3 contains 17 residues. V was pared by 0 bases and J by 0 bases, with 12 bases between. CDR1 LGHNA and CDR2 YSLEER come from the germline V gene. CDR3 residues: CASSQELPISSYNEQFF. For the CDR3, the DNA is TGCGCCAGCAGCCAAGAACTACCAATCAGCTCCTACAATGAGCAGTTCTTC.

This clonotype was counted at least ten times. DNA for the CDR3: TGTGCCAGCAGCCTCGATGGCCCCCCCATCGTCGAGCAGTACTTC. Residues: CASSLDGPPIVEQYF. V is TRBV2 and J is TRBJ2-7; D unclear. This CDR3 spans 15 amino acids. With 6 bases removed from V and 6 bases from J, the gap between germline ends came to 21 bases. Germline V gives CDR1 SNHLY, CDR2 FYNNEI. The variable domain in full, completed from reference TRBV2 and TRBJ2-7, reads EPEVTQTPSHQVTQMGQEVILRCVPISNHLYFYWYRQILGQKVEFLVSFYNNEISEKSEIFDDQFSVERPDGSNFTLKIRSTKLEDSAMYFCASSLDGPPIVEQYFGPGTRLTVT.

At least ten counts were recorded for this clonotype. The V gene is TRBV27, the J gene TRBJ2-5; possibly TRBD2 for D (5 bases). The CDR3 spans 14 residues. V lost 3 bases to trimming and J lost 6 bases, with 14 bases between them. Germline CDR1 reads MNHEY; CDR2 reads SMNVEV (reference sequence). This chain's CDR3 is CASSLAGIKKTQYF. DNA for the CDR3: TGTGCCAGCAGTTTGGCCGGGATTAAAAAGACCCAGTACTTC.

The chain employs TRBV5-5 and TRBJ2-1; 12 bases fit TRBD2. The germline CDR1 and CDR2 sequences are SGHKS and YYEKEE (reference sequence). Unmatched junction bases numbered 7, after V lost 4 bases and J lost 8 bases. CDR3 length: 15 residues. The CDR3 sequence: CASSQLAGGRDEQFF. In DNA, the CDR3 is TGTGCCAGCAGCCAACTAGCGGGAGGCCGGGATGAGCAGTTCTTC.

A remark on this clonotype: Being one base from a much bigger clone, this may be a read error. The V and J genes are TRBV12-3 or TRBV12-4 and TRBJ1-1, with 7 bases matching TRBD1. The CDR3 runs 16 residues. The CDR3 region is CASSSYGQDLNTEASF. The CDR3 region has the DNA TGTGCCAGCAGTTCCTACGGACAGGATCTGAACACTGAAGCTTCCTTT.

In its sample, this clonotype was seen many times. The gene calls are TRBV20-1 and TRBJ1-1; D is possibly TRBD1 (6 bases). The length of the CDR3 is 14 residues. Germline CDR1 reads DFQATT; CDR2 reads SNEGSKA (reference sequence). V gave up 7 bases and J gave up 4 bases, with 19 bases separating them. CDR3 sequence: CSGWKGGHFTEAFF. The DNA for the CDR3 is TGCAGTGGTTGGAAGGGGGGGCATTTCACTGAAGCTTTCTTT.

The rearrangement links TRBV27 to TRBJ2-7; 12 bases match TRBD2. CDR3 size: 16 residues. Germline V gene data show CDR1 as MNHEY and CDR2 as SMNVEV (reference sequence). V lost 0 bases, J lost 7 bases, and 7 bases stayed unmatched. This chain's CDR3 is CASSLSASGRAGEQYF. In DNA, the CDR3 is TGTGCCAGCAGTTTATCGGCTAGCGGGAGGGCGGGGGAGCAGTACTTC.

This clonotype was counted once. CDR3 nucleotides: TGTGCCAGCAGTGGAGACAGGTCTCCCTACGAGCAGTACTTC. This codes for CASSGDRSPYEQYF. This chain links TRBV12-3 or TRBV12-4 with TRBJ2-7; D possibly corresponds to TRBD1 (6 bases). The CDR3 contains 14 residues. Trimming removed 5 bases at V and 2 bases at J, with 13 bases between.

On this clonotype: Since a much larger clone is just one base distant, this may be a read error. The rearrangement links TRBV11-3 to TRBJ2-7; TRBD1 matches at 7 bases. The V gene end was trimmed by 5 bases and the J gene end by 2 bases; junction bases not matched to a gene: 3. The CDR3 is 13 amino acids. Germline assignment: CDR1 SGHNT and CDR2 YENEEA. The CDR3 loop is CASSKGQPYEQYF. The CDR3 DNA reads TGTGCCAGCAGCAAGGGACAGCCCTACGAGCAGTACTTC.

In this sample, this clonotype turned up a few times. The chain combines TRBV29-1 with TRBJ1-2; D is uncertain. V was pared by 3 bases and J by 1 base, with 6 bases between. Germline loops: CDR1 SQVTM, CDR2 ANQGSEA. This CDR3 contains 12 residues. CDR3: CSVDEGNYGYTF. The CDR3 bases are TGCAGCGTTGACGAGGGTAACTATGGCTACACCTTC. Looking up the rest from reference TRBV29-1 and TRBJ1-2 gives the full variable domain: SAVISQKPSRDICQRGTSLTIQCQVDSQVTMMFWYRQQPGQSLTLIATANQGSEATYESGFVIDKFPISRPNLTFSTLTVSNMSPEDSSIYLCSVDEGNYGYTFGSGTRLTVV.

This clonotype showed up many times. The chain combines TRBV12-3 or TRBV12-4 with TRBJ1-1; a possible D gene is TRBD1 (6 bases). V dropped 1 base and J dropped 2 bases, with 11 bases sitting between them. There are 15 residues in the CDR3. CDR3 bases: TGTGCCAGCAGTTTAGTTGGGGGCTATAACACTGAAGCTTTCTTT. This sequence encodes CASSLVGGYNTEAFF.

Points on this clonotype: This may stem from a read error, because a much larger clone lies one nucleotide away. The rearrangement joins TRBV20-1 to TRBJ2-5; 9 nucleotides match TRBD1. Trimming took 6 bases from V and 5 from J; bases not matched to a gene: 7. The CDR3 sequence is 13 residues long. Looked up from germline, CDR1 is DFQATT and CDR2 is SNEGSKA (reference sequence). In nucleotides, the CDR3 is TGCAGTGCGGCGGGACAGGGTGTTGAGACCCAGTACTTC. Its protein product is CSAAGQGVETQYF.

For this clonotype: One base away lies a much larger clone, so this may be a sequencing read error. This chain links TRBV10-3 with TRBJ2-3; D unclear. V dropped 3 bases and J dropped 8 bases, with 12 bases sitting between them. Germline V gene data show CDR1 as ENHRY and CDR2 as SYGVKD. The CDR3 sequence is 13 residues long. CDR3 loop: CAISDPVPATQYF. The CDR3 coding sequence is TGTGCCATCAGTGACCCTGTTCCAGCTACGCAGTATTTT.

This clonotype was found many times. V usage is TRBV5-4 and J usage is TRBJ1-4; 8 positions agree with TRBD1. Per the germline V gene, CDR1 is SGHNT and CDR2 is YYREEE (reference sequence). V was clipped by 2 bases and J by 5 bases; unmatched bases: 5. The CDR3 totals 15 residues. Here the CDR3 DNA reads TGTGCCAGCAGCTTTCAGGGGGCCGGAAATGAAAAACTGTTTTTT. Its protein product is CASSFQGAGNEKLFF.

This clonotype was picked up many times. This chain links TRBV5-6 with TRBJ1-1; no firm D call. Germline V gene data show CDR1 as SGHDT and CDR2 as YYEEEE. V was pared by 4 bases and J by 0 bases, with 13 bases between. The CDR3 totals 15 residues. The CDR3 reads CASSPRAPLNTEAFF. The CDR3 nucleotides read TGTGCCAGCAGCCCCCGGGCCCCTCTGAACACTGAAGCTTTCTTT.

There are many counts of this clonotype. V usage is TRBV12-3 or TRBV12-4 and J usage is TRBJ2-5; possible D gene TRBD1, 6 bases. V lost 2 bases and J 5 bases, leaving 30 bases between the germline ends. The CDR3 is 20 amino acids. The CDR3 sequence is CASSLRGSGPASGPVETQYF. CDR3 DNA: TGTGCCAGCAGTTTAAGGGGGAGTGGGCCCGCGAGCGGACCTGTTGAGACCCAGTACTTC.